This T cell receptor beta chain was identified in a study of blood T cell repertoires in COVID-19. Across the study: COVID-19 samples from acute and convalescent phases originated in the United States, Italy and Spain. The cDNA or gDNA used as material had been derived from T cells, B-cell-depleted T cells, or PBMCs.

Authors' processing steps: Reference gene primer amplification gave estimated nucleated cell counts. Clones were sequenced by immunoSEQ multiplex PCR, and TCRdb holds only the in-frame ones, with some missing. V, J and clone size were drawn from that table, and D and trimming were deduced from the DNA. The table records under 60,000 clones, 90% of them present only once. Germline V gene data show CDR1 as SGHAT and CDR2 as FQNNGV. This CDR3 comprises 16 residues. Trimming pared 1 base from V and 2 bases from J, leaving 12 bases between. The chain uses TRBV11-2 and TRBJ2-1, with D tentatively TRBD2 (6 bases). What was sequenced was peripheral blood. This sequence was found in a human donor in a cohort sampled during active COVID-19. CDR3 protein: CASSLAATGAYNEQFF. The CDR3 DNA follows: TGTGCCAGCAGCTTAGCAGCTACGGGAGCCTACAATGAGCAGTTCTTC. The complete variable domain, with remaining parts taken from reference TRBV11-2 and TRBJ2-1, reads EAGVAQSPRYKIIEKRQSVAFWCNPISGHATLYWYQQILGQGPKLLIQFQNNGVVDDSQLPKDRFSAERLKGVDSTLKIQPAKLEDSAVYLCASSLAATGAYNEQFFGPGTRLTVL.